The 10 T cell receptor beta chains listed next were all sequenced from one sample in a study of blood T cell repertoires in COVID-19. Clones were read by immunoSEQ multiplex PCR, and TCRdb kept only the in-frame ones, dropping some. Among a few hundred thousand clones, around 84% were seen once, and the ten largest hold 3.5% to 5.5%. Sequencing input: PBMCs or T cells enriched from blood (not recorded which). These receptors all stem from a man aged 25-45 years with acute COVID-19.

V gene TRBV27 combines with J gene TRBJ2-2; weak D call: TRBD2 (5 bases). Germline lookup yields CDR1 MNHEY and CDR2 SMNVEV (reference sequence). The CDR3 totals 16 residues. V lost 1 base and J lost 4, with 13 bases in between. CDR3 DNA: TGTGCCAGCAGTTTATTAGTACTAGGCGGCACCGGGGAGCTGTTTTTT. This encodes CASSLLVLGGTGELFF.

The chain joins TRBV5-1 to TRBJ2-2; D is possibly TRBD1 (6 bases). Per germline, CDR1 SGHRS and CDR2 YFSETQ. Trimming pared 5 bases from V and 0 bases from J, leaving 8 bases between. The CDR3 length is 14 residues. CDR3 sequence reads: CASSGGANTGELFF. CDR3 coding DNA: TGCGCCAGCAGTGGGGGCGCGAACACCGGGGAGCTGTTTTTT.

The genes are TRBV28 and TRBJ1-1; TRBD1 is a possible D gene (5 bases). V dropped 3 bases and J dropped 7 bases, with 18 bases sitting between them. Germline V lookup: CDR1 MDHEN, CDR2 SYDVKM. CDR3 length: 15 amino acids. This chain's CDR3 is CASSLDVGLLVEAFF. Written as DNA, the CDR3 is TGTGCCAGCAGTTTGGATGTGGGACTGCTCGTTGAAGCTTTCTTT.

The CDR3 nucleotides are TGCGCCAGCAGCTCGGGACAGGATGGGCGAATGAACACTGAAGCTTTCTTT. Translation: CASSSGQDGRMNTEAFF. This chain links TRBV5-1 with TRBJ1-1, with 8 bases identical to TRBD1. The CDR3 runs 17 residues. CDR1 and CDR2 (germline): SGHRS, YFSETQ. The junction had 10 bases not matched to a gene; V was cut back by 3 bases and J by 0 bases.

The rearrangement links TRBV3-1 (or the pseudogene TRBV3-2) to TRBJ2-3; TRBD2 matches at 9 bases. The CDR3 has 14 amino acids. V trimming: 9 bases; J trimming: 0 bases; junction bases outside the gene matches: 4. From germline, CDR1 is LGHDT and CDR2 YNNKEL (reference sequence). The CDR3 DNA reads TGTGCCAGTAGCGGGGGCTCTAGCACAGATACGCAGTATTTT. It yields the protein CASSGGSSTDTQYF.

V usage is TRBV19 and J usage is TRBJ1-1, with D perhaps matching TRBD1 (5 bases). The CDR3 totals 14 residues. Germline V gene lookup returns CDR1 LNHDA and CDR2 SQIVND (reference sequence). V lost 8 bases to trimming and J lost 5 bases, with 18 bases between them. Here the CDR3 DNA reads TGTGCCAGTGCGTTAGGGGCTATTGTTACTGAAGCTTTCTTT. Translated: CASALGAIVTEAFF.

CDR3 amino acids: CASSEGGYGYTF. The CDR3 DNA reads TGTGCCAGCAGTGAAGGGGGCTATGGCTACACCTTC. The chain employs TRBV6-4 and TRBJ1-2, with D maybe TRBD1 (6 bases). Germline assignment: CDR1 MRHNA and CDR2 SNTAGT. The CDR3 extends over 12 amino acids. Trimming stripped 3 bases from V and 4 bases from J, with 6 bases between.

In the case of this clone: The sample holds other DNA sequences that translate to the same CDR3. The chain joins TRBV3-1 (or the pseudogene TRBV3-2) to TRBJ1-1; the D is unclear. CDR1 is LGHDT, CDR2 YNNKEL, per germline (reference sequence). This CDR3 has 13 amino acids. V lost 1 base, J lost 1 base, and 4 bases lay in between. The CDR3 protein is CASSQGQNTEAFF. The CDR3 DNA reads as TGTGCCAGCAGCCAAGGACAGAACACTGAAGCTTTCTTT.

The V call is TRBV4-1, the J call TRBJ1-2, with 10 bases that match TRBD1. The CDR3 is 15 residues long. Germline trimming cut 0 bases from V and 7 bases from J; bases unmatched to any gene: 5. Germline CDR1 reads MGHRA; CDR2 reads YSYEKL. The chain's CDR3 is CASSQEGTGASGYTF. Written as DNA, the CDR3 is TGCGCCAGCAGCCAAGAGGGGACAGGGGCTAGTGGCTACACCTTC.

This clone was detected a few times. The V call is TRBV14, the J call TRBJ2-7, with D possibly TRBD2 on 6 matching bases. Germline CDR1 reads SGHDN; CDR2 reads FVKESK. The CDR3 has 13 residues. The germline V and J ends were trimmed by 1 base and 10 bases, with 14 bases remaining between them. CDR3 sequence (DNA): TGTGCCAGCAGCCAAGTATCCAGGCGGGAACAGTACTTC. This codes for CASSQVSRREQYF.